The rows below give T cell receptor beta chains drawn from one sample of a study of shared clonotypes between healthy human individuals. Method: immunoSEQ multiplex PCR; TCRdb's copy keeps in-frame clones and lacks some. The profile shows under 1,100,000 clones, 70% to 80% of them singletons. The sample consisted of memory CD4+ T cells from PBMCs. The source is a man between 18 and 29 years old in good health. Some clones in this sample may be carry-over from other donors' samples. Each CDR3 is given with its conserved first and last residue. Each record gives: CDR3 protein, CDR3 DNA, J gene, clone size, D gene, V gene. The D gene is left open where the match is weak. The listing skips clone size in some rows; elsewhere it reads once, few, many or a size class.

CDR3 protein: CAISGDMGLAGPKSYNEQFF
CDR3 DNA: TGTGCCATCAGTGGGGATATGGGACTAGCGGGACCCAAATCCTACAATGAGCAGTTCTTC
J gene: TRBJ2-1
clone size: NA
D gene: TRBD2
V gene: TRBV10-3

CDR3 protein: CATKTGHQPQHF
CDR3 DNA: TGTGCCACGAAGACAGGACATCAGCCCCAGCATTTT
J gene: TRBJ1-5
clone size: NA
D gene: NA
V gene: TRBV28

CDR3 protein: CASSDKTGTGSTDYGYTF
CDR3 DNA: TGTGCCAGCAGCGATAAAACCGGGACAGGGTCCACAGACTATGGCTACACCTTC
J gene: TRBJ1-2
clone size: NA
D gene: TRBD1
V gene: TRBV5-4

CDR3 protein: CASSLYPGQGYGYTF
CDR3 DNA: TGTGCCAGCAGTTTATACCCGGGACAGGGCTATGGCTACACCTTC
J gene: TRBJ1-2
clone size: NA
D gene: TRBD1
V gene: TRBV27

CDR3 protein: CASSISGISTDTQYF
CDR3 DNA: TGCGCCAGCAGCATTAGCGGGATTAGCACAGATACGCAGTATTTT
J gene: TRBJ2-3
clone size: few
D gene: TRBD2
V gene: TRBV5-1

CDR3 protein: CASSLDRGFHEQYF
CDR3 DNA: TGTGCCAGCAGCCTTGACAGGGGGTTCCACGAGCAGTACTTC
J gene: TRBJ2-7
clone size: NA
D gene: TRBD1
V gene: TRBV28

CDR3 protein: CASSPTGYNEQFF
CDR3 DNA: TGTGCCAGCAGCCCGACAGGATACAATGAGCAGTTCTTC
J gene: TRBJ2-1
clone size: NA
D gene: NA
V gene: TRBV4-2

CDR3 protein: CASSVAWGPYGYTF
CDR3 DNA: TGTGCCAGCAGCGTAGCCTGGGGGCCTTATGGCTACACCTTC
J gene: TRBJ1-2
clone size: once
D gene: NA
V gene: TRBV9

CDR3 protein: CASSLKVGTGGQPQHF
CDR3 DNA: TGTGCCAGCAGTTTAAAAGTCGGGACAGGGGGTCAGCCCCAGCATTTT
J gene: TRBJ1-5
clone size: NA
D gene: TRBD1
V gene: TRBV28

CDR3 protein: CASSLQREGYGYTF
CDR3 DNA: TGTGCCAGCAGTTTACAACGGGAGGGCTATGGCTACACCTTC
J gene: TRBJ1-2
clone size: NA
D gene: NA
V gene: TRBV28

CDR3 protein: CASSPRSLGYTF
CDR3 DNA: TGTGCCAGCAGCCCCCGGTCGCTAGGCTACACCTTC
J gene: TRBJ1-2
clone size: NA
D gene: NA
V gene: TRBV7-9

CDR3 protein: CASSLGSAVQETQYF
CDR3 DNA: TGCGCCAGCAGCTTGGGTTCGGCAGTCCAAGAGACCCAGTACTTC
J gene: TRBJ2-5
clone size: NA
D gene: NA
V gene: TRBV4-1

CDR3 protein: CASSPQDTVGYTF
CDR3 DNA: TGTGCCAGCAGTCCCCAGGACACGGTGGGCTACACCTTC
J gene: TRBJ1-2
clone size: NA
D gene: NA
V gene: TRBV28

CDR3 protein: CAIRRTGGKGTEAFF
CDR3 DNA: TGTGCCATACGACGGACAGGGGGCAAAGGAACTGAAGCTTTCTTT
J gene: TRBJ1-1
clone size: NA
D gene: TRBD1
V gene: TRBV6-1

CDR3 protein: CASQGLAGGGNEQFF
CDR3 DNA: TGCGCCAGCCAAGGACTAGCGGGAGGTGGTAATGAGCAGTTCTTC
J gene: TRBJ2-1
clone size: NA
D gene: TRBD2
V gene: TRBV5-1

CDR3 protein: CASSTGTSGRVQYF
CDR3 DNA: TGTGCCAGCAGCACCGGGACTAGCGGGAGGGTGCAGTACTTC
J gene: TRBJ2-7
clone size: once
D gene: TRBD2
V gene: TRBV11-2

CDR3 protein: CSVEGGVDTQYF
CDR3 DNA: TGCAGCGTTGAAGGGGGGGTAGATACGCAGTATTTT
J gene: TRBJ2-3
clone size: NA
D gene: NA
V gene: TRBV29-1

CDR3 protein: CASSVGTGANTEAFF
CDR3 DNA: TGTGCCAGCAGCGTAGGAACAGGGGCGAACACTGAAGCTTTCTTT
J gene: TRBJ1-1
clone size: NA
D gene: TRBD1
V gene: TRBV9

CDR3 protein: CASGPLGTNEKLFF
CDR3 DNA: TGTGCCAGCGGCCCCCTCGGGACGAATGAAAAACTGTTTTTT
J gene: TRBJ1-4
clone size: NA
D gene: NA
V gene: TRBV2

CDR3 protein: CASSPRPGLATYNEQFF
CDR3 DNA: TGTGCCAGCAGCCCGAGACCTGGACTAGCCACCTACAATGAGCAGTTCTTC
J gene: TRBJ2-1
clone size: few
D gene: TRBD2
V gene: TRBV14

CDR3 protein: CASSVGLGTFGEQFF
CDR3 DNA: TGTGCCAGCAGCGTTGGACTAGGGACATTCGGTGAGCAGTTCTTC
J gene: TRBJ2-1
clone size: NA
D gene: NA
V gene: TRBV9

CDR3 protein: CASSLASGGKNIQYF
CDR3 DNA: TGTGCCAGCAGTTTGGCGAGTGGGGGAAAAAACATTCAGTACTTC
J gene: TRBJ2-4
clone size: NA
D gene: NA
V gene: TRBV28

CDR3 protein: CASSITTGGGQFF
CDR3 DNA: TGTGCCAGTAGTATCACAACAGGGGGTGGGCAGTTCTTC
J gene: TRBJ2-1
clone size: NA
D gene: TRBD1
V gene: TRBV19

CDR3 protein: CASSLRVGTGSSYEQYF
CDR3 DNA: TGCGCCAGCAGCCTCCGAGTAGGGACAGGGAGCTCCTACGAGCAGTACTTC
J gene: TRBJ2-7
clone size: few
D gene: TRBD1
V gene: TRBV4-3

CDR3 protein: CASSLVAETQYF
CDR3 DNA: TGTGCCAGCAGCTTGGTCGCGGAGACCCAGTACTTC
J gene: TRBJ2-5
clone size: NA
D gene: NA
V gene: TRBV7-8

CDR3 protein: CASSRGTPFTDTQYF
CDR3 DNA: TGTGCCAGCAGCCGGGGGACTCCTTTCACAGATACGCAGTATTTT
J gene: TRBJ2-3
clone size: NA
D gene: NA
V gene: TRBV4-2

CDR3 protein: CASSSEVEQYF
CDR3 DNA: TGTGCCAGCAGTTCAGAGGTAGAGCAGTACTTC
J gene: TRBJ2-7
clone size: few
D gene: NA
V gene: TRBV6-1

CDR3 protein: CASGSESSYNEQFF
CDR3 DNA: TGTGCTAGTGGCTCGGAAAGCTCCTACAATGAGCAGTTCTTC
J gene: TRBJ2-1
clone size: NA
D gene: NA
V gene: TRBV12-5

CDR3 protein: CASSIGTAGTGELFF
CDR3 DNA: TGTGCCAGTAGTATAGGGACAGCGGGAACCGGGGAGCTGTTTTTT
J gene: TRBJ2-2
clone size: NA
D gene: NA
V gene: TRBV19

CDR3 protein: CASTSAGGPRTYNEQFF
CDR3 DNA: TGTGCCAGTACCTCGGCGGGAGGGCCGCGGACCTACAATGAGCAGTTCTTC
J gene: TRBJ2-1
clone size: NA
D gene: TRBD2
V gene: TRBV19

CDR3 protein: CASSQGTGGFSDTQYF
CDR3 DNA: TGCGCCAGCAGCCAAGGGACAGGGGGTTTTTCAGATACGCAGTATTTT
J gene: TRBJ2-3
clone size: NA
D gene: TRBD1
V gene: TRBV4-1

CDR3 protein: CASSSVWETQYF
CDR3 DNA: TGTGCCAGCAGCAGTGTCTGGGAGACCCAGTACTTC
J gene: TRBJ2-5
clone size: NA
D gene: NA
V gene: TRBV7-9

CDR3 protein: CASSTRQPTEAFF
CDR3 DNA: TGTGCCAGCTCAACTCGACAGCCCACTGAAGCTTTCTTT
J gene: TRBJ1-1
clone size: NA
D gene: NA
V gene: TRBV18

CDR3 protein: CASSIRTSGTGGELFF
CDR3 DNA: TGTGCCAGCAGCATTAGGACTAGCGGGACGGGCGGGGAGCTGTTTTTT
J gene: TRBJ2-2
clone size: NA
D gene: TRBD2
V gene: TRBV7-2

CDR3 protein: CASSLGVGNTEAFF
CDR3 DNA: TGTGCCAGCAGCTTGGGGGTGGGCAACACTGAAGCTTTCTTT
J gene: TRBJ1-1
clone size: NA
D gene: NA
V gene: TRBV5-6

CDR3 protein: CASSPDTSNQPQHF
CDR3 DNA: TGCGCCAGCAGCCCAGACACTAGCAATCAGCCCCAGCATTTT
J gene: TRBJ1-5
clone size: NA
D gene: NA
V gene: TRBV5-1

CDR3 protein: CASSSDSTYEQYF
CDR3 DNA: TGCGCCAGCAGCTCGGACAGCACTTACGAGCAGTACTTC
J gene: TRBJ2-7
clone size: few
D gene: NA
V gene: TRBV5-1

CDR3 protein: CASTGQLATNEKLFF
CDR3 DNA: TGTGCCAGCACCGGACAGCTTGCAACTAATGAAAAACTGTTTTTT
J gene: TRBJ1-4
clone size: once
D gene: NA
V gene: TRBV2

CDR3 protein: CASAGPRTYEQYF
CDR3 DNA: TGTGCCAGTGCAGGGCCCCGGACCTACGAGCAGTACTTC
J gene: TRBJ2-7
clone size: NA
D gene: NA
V gene: TRBV19

CDR3 protein: CASSKSSGGDIQYF
CDR3 DNA: TGTGCCAGCAGCAAAAGTTCAGGGGGAGACATTCAGTACTTC
J gene: TRBJ2-4
clone size: NA
D gene: NA
V gene: TRBV21-1

CDR3 protein: CASSLGLAGREQYF
CDR3 DNA: TGCGCCAGCAGCTTGGGACTAGCGGGACGGGAGCAGTACTTC
J gene: TRBJ2-7
clone size: few
D gene: TRBD2
V gene: TRBV5-1

CDR3 protein: CASSLLYRVDRFTEAFF
CDR3 DNA: TGTGCCAGCAGTTTATTATACAGGGTGGATAGATTCACTGAAGCTTTCTTT
J gene: TRBJ1-1
clone size: once
D gene: NA
V gene: TRBV27

CDR3 protein: CSAHSLYSDSPNEQFF
CDR3 DNA: TGCAGCGCACATTCCCTCTATTCGGACTCCCCCAATGAGCAGTTCTTC
J gene: TRBJ2-1
clone size: NA
D gene: NA
V gene: TRBV29-1

CDR3 protein: CASSPSGASGRYEQYF
CDR3 DNA: TGTGCCAGTAGCCCGAGCGGGGCTAGCGGGAGATACGAGCAGTACTTC
J gene: TRBJ2-7
clone size: once
D gene: TRBD2
V gene: TRBV19

CDR3 protein: CSVPGVGSYEQYF
CDR3 DNA: TGCAGCGTTCCGGGAGTCGGGTCCTACGAGCAGTACTTC
J gene: TRBJ2-7
clone size: NA
D gene: NA
V gene: TRBV29-1

CDR3 protein: CASSPGYEQYF
CDR3 DNA: TGTGCCAGCAGCCCTGGGTACGAGCAGTACTTC
J gene: TRBJ2-7
clone size: few
D gene: NA
V gene: TRBV7-9

CDR3 protein: CASSLPPTGLLYEQYF
CDR3 DNA: TGCGCCAGCAGCCTTCCCCCTACAGGGCTACTATACGAGCAGTACTTC
J gene: TRBJ2-7
clone size: NA
D gene: NA
V gene: TRBV5-1

CDR3 protein: CASSLAPTGASYEQYF
CDR3 DNA: TGCGCCAGCAGCTTGGCCCCTACGGGAGCATCCTACGAGCAGTACTTC
J gene: TRBJ2-7
clone size: NA
D gene: NA
V gene: TRBV5-1

CDR3 protein: CSVRQDSGYTF
CDR3 DNA: TGCAGCGTACGACAGGACAGTGGCTACACCTTC
J gene: TRBJ1-2
clone size: NA
D gene: NA
V gene: TRBV29-1

CDR3 protein: CASSPGRLQETQYF
CDR3 DNA: TGTGCCAGTAGTCCAGGGCGGCTCCAAGAGACCCAGTACTTC
J gene: TRBJ2-5
clone size: NA
D gene: NA
V gene: TRBV19

CDR3 protein: CASSGAPVTEAFF
CDR3 DNA: TGTGCCAGCAGTGGGGCCCCGGTCACTGAAGCTTTCTTT
J gene: TRBJ1-1
clone size: NA
D gene: NA
V gene: TRBV28

CDR3 protein: CASSRALAGGHEQYF
CDR3 DNA: TGTGCCAGCAGCAGAGCACTAGCGGGAGGGCACGAGCAGTACTTC
J gene: TRBJ2-7
clone size: NA
D gene: TRBD2
V gene: TRBV7-9

CDR3 protein: CASSLMRESNEQFF
CDR3 DNA: TGTGCCAGCAGCTTAATGCGGGAGTCCAATGAGCAGTTCTTC
J gene: TRBJ2-1
clone size: NA
D gene: TRBD2
V gene: TRBV7-3

CDR3 protein: CASSLLAHYEQYF
CDR3 DNA: TGCGCCAGCAGCTTGCTAGCCCACTACGAGCAGTACTTC
J gene: TRBJ2-7
clone size: few
D gene: NA
V gene: TRBV5-1